One and the same sample provided the 8 T cell receptor beta chains below, sequenced in a study of T cell repertoires and HLA-DP antigens. These TCRs are of unknown antigen specificity. Using immunoSEQ multiplex PCR, the repertoire was profiled, and TCRdb retains in-frame clones only, with some absent. The sample has 75,000 to 90,000 clones, approximately 86% seen once. The sequencing input was CD4+ T cells from PBMCs. These receptor sequences come from a man aged 50-60 years in good health and CMV-seronegative.

J is TRBJ1-1 and V is TRBV7-8; 7 nucleotides agree with TRBD1. The trim removed 5 bases at V and 1 base at J, leaving 4 bases unmatched. CDR1 is SGHVS, CDR2 FQNEAQ, per germline. This CDR3 comprises 14 residues. DNA of the CDR3: TGTGCCAGCAGCGAACGACAGGGGAACACTGAAGCTTTCTTT. Encoded protein: CASSERQGNTEAFF.

This chain joins TRBV28 and TRBJ2-1, with 9 nucleotides matching TRBD2. This CDR3 spans 17 amino acids. Looked up from germline, CDR1 is MDHEN and CDR2 is SYDVKM. J lost 4 bases, V lost 5 bases, and 12 bases had no gene match. Here the CDR3 DNA reads TGTGCCAGCAGTAAGGAACCTAGCGGGATTTCGTACAATGAGCAGTTCTTC. As protein: CASSKEPSGISYNEQFF.

The rearrangement uses TRBV23-1 and TRBJ2-7; D not resolved. TRBV23-1 is an ORF for which the function is uncertain. The CDR3 loop spans 14 amino acids. Deletions cut 1 base from V and 3 bases from J, with 10 bases between. The CDR3 protein is CASSQYLGHYEQYF. The DNA of the CDR3 is TGCGCCAGCAGTCAATATTTGGGTCACTACGAGCAGTACTTC.

This chain links TRBV27 with TRBJ2-1, with D maybe TRBD2 (6 bases). Trimming shortened V by 0 bases and J by 0 bases, and 9 bases separated the two germline ends. CDR3 length: 16 residues. The germline CDR1 and CDR2 sequences are MNHEY and SMNVEV (reference sequence). The CDR3 sequence: CASSLSLGSSYNEQFF. The CDR3 DNA reads TGTGCCAGCAGTTTATCTCTCGGGAGCTCCTACAATGAGCAGTTCTTC.

In its sample, this clone was seen once. This sequence joins TRBV19 and TRBJ1-5; D ambiguous. V was clipped by 7 bases and J by 2 bases, with 9 bases between them. The CDR3 has 13 residues. The germline gives CDR1 LNHDA, CDR2 SQIVND (reference sequence). CDR3 sequence reads: CASTMTGNQPQHF. CDR3 nucleotides: TGTGCCAGTACCATGACCGGCAATCAGCCCCAGCATTTT.

The V call is TRBV29-1, the J call TRBJ2-5; 7 nucleotides line up with TRBD1. The germline gives CDR1 SQVTM, CDR2 ANQGSEA. The CDR3 runs to 14 residues. Trimming removed 6 bases from V and 5 bases from J; junction bases left unmatched: 12. The CDR3 spells CSVPSQGSGETQYF. The CDR3 region has the DNA TGCAGCGTCCCATCACAGGGGTCGGGGGAGACCCAGTACTTC.

The chain links TRBV4-1 to TRBJ2-7; 8 bases map to TRBD2. Germline CDR1 MGHRA, CDR2 YSYEKL. The V gene end was trimmed by 1 base and the J gene end by 5 bases; junction bases not matched to a gene: 10. There are 16 residues in the CDR3. The DNA for the CDR3 is TGCGCCAGCAGCCAAGCCAATCTCGGGGGGGTAAACGAGCAGTACTTC. Amino acids: CASSQANLGGVNEQYF.

The chain joins TRBV15 to TRBJ1-1; no clear D. Germline lookup yields CDR1 LNHNV and CDR2 YYDKDF (reference sequence). Trimming removed 0 bases at V and 6 bases at J, with 11 bases between. The CDR3 extends over 14 amino acids. The CDR3 region has the DNA TGTGCCACCAGCAGAGATACGGGTGTGGCTGAAGCTTTCTTT. The encoded protein is CATSRDTGVAEAFF.